One T cell receptor (beta chain) is described in this entry. The assay was immunoSEQ multiplex PCR, and TCRdb's table has in-frame clones only and misses some. The table shows under 450,000 clones, with more than 75% occurring only once. These data belong to a study of blood T cell repertoires in COVID-19. Study context: Researchers got acute and convalescent COVID-19 samples from the United States, Italy and Spain.

The sequencing sample was made of PBMCs or T cells enriched from blood (not recorded which). This clonotype was sampled from a man aged 25 to 40 who had recovered from COVID-19.

CDR3 sequence: CARRGWGQYYGYTF. The CDR3 DNA is TGTGCAAGACGGGGTTGGGGGCAATACTATGGCTACACCTTC. This rearrangement joins TRBV12-2 to TRBJ1-2; no check of the table's D call, TRBD1, against the DNA was made. TRBV12-2 is given as a pseudogene. CDR3 length equals 14 residues.